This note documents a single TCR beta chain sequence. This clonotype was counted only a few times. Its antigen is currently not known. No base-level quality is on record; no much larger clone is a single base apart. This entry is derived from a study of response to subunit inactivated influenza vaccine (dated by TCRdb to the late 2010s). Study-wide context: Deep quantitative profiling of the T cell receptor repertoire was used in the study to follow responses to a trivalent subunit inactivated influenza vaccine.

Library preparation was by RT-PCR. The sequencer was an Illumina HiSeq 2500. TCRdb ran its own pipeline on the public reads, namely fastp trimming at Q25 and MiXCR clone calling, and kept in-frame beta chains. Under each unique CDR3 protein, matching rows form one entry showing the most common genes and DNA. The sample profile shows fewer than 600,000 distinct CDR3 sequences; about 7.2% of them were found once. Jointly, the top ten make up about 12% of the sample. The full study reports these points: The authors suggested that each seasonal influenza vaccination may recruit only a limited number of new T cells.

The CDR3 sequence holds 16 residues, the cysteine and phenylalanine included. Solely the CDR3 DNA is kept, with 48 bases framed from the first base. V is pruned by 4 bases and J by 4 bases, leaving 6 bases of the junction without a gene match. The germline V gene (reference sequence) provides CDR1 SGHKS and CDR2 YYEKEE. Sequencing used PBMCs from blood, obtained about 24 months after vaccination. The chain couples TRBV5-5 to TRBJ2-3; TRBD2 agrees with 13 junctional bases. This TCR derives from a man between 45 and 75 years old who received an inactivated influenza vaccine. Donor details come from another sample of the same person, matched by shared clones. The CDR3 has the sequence CASSAGTSGDSDTQYF. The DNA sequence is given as TGTGCCAGCAGCGCCGGGACTAGCGGGGATTCAGATACGCAGTATTTT.